The sequence of this T cell receptor beta chain was determined in a study of blood T cell repertoires in COVID-19. Study-wide background: The samples span acute and convalescent COVID-19 from the United States, Italy and Spain. PBMCs, B-cell-depleted T cells, or T cells provided the cDNA or gDNA that made up the material.

Original processing methods: Amplified reference gene primers provided the basis for estimating nucleated cell counts. Repertoires were generated with immunoSEQ multiplex PCR, while TCRdb's copy carries only in-frame clones and drops some. Clone size and the V and J calls come from that table; the DNA yielded D and trimming. The table lists tens of thousands of clones, 85% to 90% of them singletons. Germline CDR1 is SNHLY and CDR2 is FYNNEI. J gave up 5 bases and V 6 bases, and 8 bases lay outside the gene matches. This CDR3 region has 15 residues. This clone was counted a few times. The sample taken for sequencing was peripheral blood. The TCR comes from a human donor in a cohort sampled during active COVID-19. The chain carries TRBV2 and TRBJ1-5; TRBD1 matches 9 bases. CDR3 protein: CASRRNRGLDQPQHF. The CDR3 bases are TGTGCCAGCAGACGCAACAGGGGGCTTGATCAGCCCCAGCATTTT.